This passage covers 28 T cell receptor beta chains from one sample sequenced in a study of blood T cell repertoires in COVID-19. Some clones are missing from TCRdb's copy, which holds only in-frame ones; the method was immunoSEQ multiplex PCR. The table records tens of thousands of clones, about 88% of them present only once. Sample: peripheral blood. The receptors come from a man aged 55 to 70 with active COVID-19.

The chain combines TRBV5-6 with TRBJ2-7; TRBD1 aligns across 7 bases. Germline values: CDR1 SGHDT, CDR2 YYEEEE. The CDR3 length is 13 residues. Trimming cost V 2 bases and J 3 bases; bases outside gene matches: 2. The chain's CDR3 is CASSFGTDYEQYF. The CDR3 nucleotides read TGTGCCAGCAGCTTTGGGACAGACTACGAGCAGTACTTC.

The chain has TRBV6-2 or TRBV6-3 and TRBJ1-5, with D unresolved. V lost 5 bases and J 0 bases, leaving 5 bases between the germline ends. Germline V lookup: CDR1 MNHEY, CDR2 SVGEGT. CDR3 size: 13 residues. CDR3 DNA sequence: TGTGCCAGCAGTACTCGTAGCAATCAGCCCCAGCATTTT. This gives the protein CASSTRSNQPQHF.

The chain has TRBV7-3 and TRBJ2-5, with 7 bases identical to TRBD1. The germline gives CDR1 SGHTA, CDR2 FQGTGA. J gave up 4 bases and V 5 bases, and 13 bases lay outside the gene matches. The CDR3 totals 16 residues. CDR3 nucleotide sequence: TGTGCCAGCAGCCTTGAAATCAGGGGGTTGGGAGAGACCCAGTACTTC. Translated: CASSLEIRGLGETQYF.

For this clone: This is likely a read error, given that the CDR3 carries no conserved phenylalanine or tryptophan at its end. The DNA is omitted, as the CDR3 cannot be located on it reliably, and the CDR3 follows TCRdb's listing. V is TRBV28 and J is TRBJ2-7; the D segment call TRBD2 is taken from the table without a DNA check. The V gene's germline CDR1 is MDHEN and CDR2 SYDVKM. The CDR3 has 10 residues if both end residues are counted. CDR3 amino acids: CASSFRGRSI.

The chain combines TRBV9 with TRBJ1-3, with D unresolved. Germline-derived CDR1 and CDR2 are SGDLS and YYNGEE. The V and J ends lost 4 bases and 0 bases respectively, with 14 bases between them. The CDR3 covers 16 residues. CDR3 bases: TGTGCCAGCAGCTCCTTTGCTGGCAGCTCTGGAAACACCATATATTTT. Translation gives CASSSFAGSSGNTIYF. The variable domain in full, with the rest retrieved from reference TRBV9 and TRBJ1-3, is DSGVTQTPKHLITATGQRVTLRCSPRSGDLSVYWYQQSLDQGLQFLIQYYNGEERAKGNILERFSAQQFPDLHSELNLSSLELGDSALYFCASSSFAGSSGNTIYFGEGSWLTVV.

The rearrangement links TRBV28 to TRBJ2-6, with D uncertain. CDR1 is MDHEN and CDR2 is SYDVKM in the germline V gene. This CDR3 has 15 residues. Trimming left V 7 bases short and J 4 bases short, with 14 bases between. The CDR3 region has the DNA TGTGCCAGCACTCCTCACGCGAGGGGGGCCAACGTCCTGACTTTC. It encodes CASTPHARGANVLTF.

V is TRBV28 and J is TRBJ1-5, with 9 bases matching TRBD1. The germline V gene has CDR1 MDHEN and CDR2 SYDVKM. The V gene end was trimmed by 6 bases and the J gene end by 2 bases; junction bases not matched to a gene: 5. This CDR3 contains 15 residues. The CDR3 region has the DNA TGTGCCAGCAGCGGGGGACAGGGAGGCAATCAGCCCCAGCATTTT. It encodes CASSGGQGGNQPQHF.

The rearrangement uses TRBV5-1 and TRBJ2-5, with 7 bases aligning to TRBD1. Germline loops: CDR1 SGHRS, CDR2 YFSETQ. Losses at the gene ends were 4 bases for V and 5 bases for J; bases not matched to a gene: 8. The CDR3 is 14 amino acids. CDR3 coding DNA: TGCGCCAGCAGCGGCGGAACAGGGGTCGAGACCCAGTACTTC. Residues: CASSGGTGVETQYF.

This chain uses TRBV19 with TRBJ2-3, with 13 bases fitting TRBD2. This CDR3 comprises 16 residues. Per the germline V gene, CDR1 is LNHDA and CDR2 is SQIVND (reference sequence). Trimming removed 1 base from V and 6 bases from J; junction bases left unmatched: 4. In nucleotides, the CDR3 is TGTGCCAGTAGTATAGGGACTAGCGGGAGCCCCGATACGCAGTATTTT. Translating gives CASSIGTSGSPDTQYF.

V is TRBV20-1 and J is TRBJ2-7; possible D gene TRBD2, 5 bases. V gave up 8 bases and J gave up 3 bases, with 11 bases separating them. Germline assignment: CDR1 DFQATT and CDR2 SNEGSKA (reference sequence). The CDR3 loop spans 11 amino acids. The CDR3 region is CSLGVIYEQYF. The CDR3 nucleotides read TGCAGTCTCGGGGTTATCTACGAGCAGTACTTC.

The J gene is TRBJ1-2, the V gene TRBV2; no clear D. The CDR3 has 12 residues. Trimming removed 7 bases from V and 4 bases from J, with 10 bases in between. The germline CDR1 and CDR2 sequences are SNHLY and FYNNEI. CDR3 sequence reads: CASNAGGYGYTF. CDR3 coding DNA: TGTGCCAGCAATGCGGGAGGCTATGGCTACACCTTC.

This chain's CDR3 is CASKKAGQAFF. Here the CDR3 DNA reads TGTGCCAGCAAAAAGGCGGGGCAGGCTTTCTTT. V gene TRBV12-3 or TRBV12-4 combines with J gene TRBJ1-1; TRBD1 might be the D (5 bases). V dropped 7 bases and J dropped 11 bases, with 14 bases sitting between them. The CDR3 spans 11 residues.

V usage is TRBV5-1 and J usage is TRBJ2-5; 9 bases align to TRBD1. CDR1 is SGHRS, CDR2 YFSETQ, per germline. This CDR3 region has 15 residues. The V and J ends lost 4 bases and 3 bases, in that order; junction bases with no gene match: 7. DNA of the CDR3: TGCGCCAGCAGCGGAGGGACAGGGAAGGAAGAGACCCAGTACTTC. It codes for CASSGGTGKEETQYF. Filled out from reference TRBV5-1 and TRBJ2-5, the complete variable domain reads KAGVTQTPRYLIKTRGQQVTLSCSPISGHRSVSWYQQTPGQGLQFLFEYFSETQRNKGNFPGRFSGRQFSNSRSEMNVSTLELGDSALYLCASSGGTGKEETQYFGPGTRLLVL.

The rearrangement joins TRBV3-1 (or the pseudogene TRBV3-2) to TRBJ2-5; D is unresolved. The CDR3 has 14 amino acids. Germline V CDR1 and CDR2: LGHDT, YNNKEL (reference sequence). V was trimmed by 0 bases and J by 2 bases, leaving 7 bases between them. The CDR3 bases are TGTGCCAGCAGCCAAGACACCGGGCAAGAGACCCAGTACTTC. Its translation is CASSQDTGQETQYF.

The chain couples TRBV7-2 to TRBJ1-2; 9 bases line up with TRBD1. The V segment lost 5 bases and the J segment 4 bases; nucleotides outside the gene matches: 8. The CDR3 loop spans 15 amino acids. Germline CDR1 is SGHTA and CDR2 is FQGNSA. The CDR3 region is CASSPQGALGYGYTF. DNA for the CDR3: TGTGCCAGCAGCCCACAGGGGGCGCTGGGCTATGGCTACACCTTC.

This chain connects TRBV6-2 or TRBV6-3 to TRBJ2-1, with a possible D match to TRBD1 (5 bases). Per germline, CDR1 MNHEY and CDR2 SVGEGT. CDR3 length: 15 residues. The germline V and J ends were trimmed by 4 bases and 6 bases, with 16 bases remaining between them. CDR3: CASSWGDSFRNEQFF. Here the CDR3 DNA reads TGTGCCAGCAGTTGGGGCGATTCATTTCGCAATGAGCAGTTCTTC.

The V call is TRBV19, the J call TRBJ2-1; TRBD1 matches 9 bases. Germline V CDR1 and CDR2: LNHDA, SQIVND (reference sequence). V was clipped by 5 bases and J by 7 bases; unmatched bases: 12. The length of the CDR3 is 16 residues. The CDR3 DNA is TGTGCCAGTAGTCAGGGTAAGGGACAGGGAAAAAATGAGCAGTTCTTC. Residues: CASSQGKGQGKNEQFF.

The chain uses TRBV5-1 and TRBJ1-1; 7 bases map to TRBD1. V lost 9 bases and J lost 1; bases outside the gene matches: 12. This CDR3 region has 15 residues. Germline loops: CDR1 SGHRS, CDR2 YFSETQ. CDR3 in DNA: TGCGCCACCAAGAGACAGGGCTTAGGGAACACTGAAGCTTTCTTT. Encoded protein: CATKRQGLGNTEAFF. The variable domain in full, with the rest retrieved from reference TRBV5-1 and TRBJ1-1, is KAGVTQTPRYLIKTRGQQVTLSCSPISGHRSVSWYQQTPGQGLQFLFEYFSETQRNKGNFPGRFSGRQFSNSRSEMNVSTLELGDSALYLCATKRQGLGNTEAFFGQGTRLTVV.

The chain combines TRBV28 with TRBJ2-2; TRBD1 agrees at 8 bases. CDR1 is MDHEN and CDR2 is SYDVKM in the germline V gene. The junction had 6 bases not matched to a gene; V was cut back by 5 bases and J by 4 bases. The CDR3 is 15 amino acids. CDR3 protein: CASSPSTGVTGELFF. CDR3 nucleotide sequence: TGTGCCAGCAGTCCCTCGACAGGGGTCACCGGGGAGCTGTTTTTT.

V usage is TRBV5-1 and J usage is TRBJ1-1, with 7 bases fitting TRBD1. This CDR3 comprises 14 residues. V was clipped by 5 bases and J by 0 bases; unmatched bases: 4. Germline V gives CDR1 SGHRS, CDR2 YFSETQ. This CDR3 reads CASSWGQMNTEAFF. CDR3 sequence (DNA): TGCGCCAGCAGTTGGGGACAGATGAACACTGAAGCTTTCTTT.

The rearrangement uses TRBV19 and TRBJ2-7, with 9 bases identical to TRBD1. This CDR3 has 14 amino acids. Germline CDR1 LNHDA, CDR2 SQIVND (reference sequence). J gave up 7 bases and V 6 bases, and 10 bases lay outside the gene matches. CDR3 protein: CASRTRDRVGEQYF. DNA of the CDR3: TGTGCCAGTAGGACCCGGGACAGGGTAGGGGAGCAGTACTTC.

This clone was recorded once. This sequence joins TRBV6-5 and TRBJ1-6, with D hard to call. Germline V CDR1 and CDR2: MNHEY, SVGAGI. V was pared by 6 bases and J by 7 bases, with 16 bases between. The CDR3 is made up of 15 amino acids. The CDR3 loop is CASSLQPDWNSPLHF. The CDR3 bases are TGTGCCAGCAGCCTACAACCCGACTGGAATTCACCCCTCCACTTT.

V usage is TRBV19 and J usage is TRBJ1-6; D may be TRBD1 (5 bases). CDR3 length: 15 amino acids. V was pared by 4 bases and J by 2 bases, with 9 bases between. Germline V gene data show CDR1 as LNHDA and CDR2 as SQIVND (reference sequence). CDR3 loop: CASSTSGTYNSPLHF. CDR3 nucleotides: TGTGCCAGTAGTACGTCAGGGACCTATAATTCACCCCTCCACTTT.

The CDR3 sequence: CAWSNNPAMQYF. The CDR3, as DNA: TGTGCCTGGAGTAATAACCCCGCGATGCAGTATTTT. The rearrangement joins TRBV30 to TRBJ2-3; unclear D gene. Germline V gene data show CDR1 as GTSNPN and CDR2 as SVGIG (reference sequence). The length of the CDR3 is 12 residues. V was trimmed by 2 bases and J by 11 bases, leaving 14 bases between them.

A single count supports this clone. This chain links TRBV11-1 with TRBJ2-1; TRBD2 matches at 10 bases. Germline V gives CDR1 SGHAT, CDR2 FQDESV (reference sequence). J gave up 4 bases and V 4 bases, and 7 bases lay outside the gene matches. The CDR3 runs to 16 residues. The CDR3 loop is CASSSVELAGYNEQFF. In DNA, the CDR3 is TGTGCCAGCAGCTCGGTCGAACTAGCGGGATACAATGAGCAGTTCTTC.

The chain combines TRBV4-1 with TRBJ2-5, with TRBD2 matching over 9 bases. The germline V gene has CDR1 MGHRA and CDR2 YSYEKL. V lost 0 bases and J lost 5; bases outside the gene matches: 4. CDR3 size: 15 residues. CDR3 region: CASSQDPLAGETQYF. For the CDR3, the DNA is TGCGCCAGCAGCCAAGATCCCCTAGCGGGGGAGACCCAGTACTTC.

The chain couples TRBV9 to TRBJ2-3, with TRBD1 as a possible D gene (6 bases). The V and J ends lost 0 bases and 1 base respectively, with 12 bases between them. CDR3 size: 16 residues. Germline V gene lookup returns CDR1 SGDLS and CDR2 YYNGEE. The CDR3 nucleotides read TGTGCCAGCAGCGTAGGTGTAGCAGGGGGCACAGATACGCAGTATTTT. This gives the protein CASSVGVAGGTDTQYF.

CDR3 region: CASSLGTGSPEQYF. The CDR3 bases are TGTGCCAGCAGCCTGGGGACAGGGTCTCCCGAGCAGTACTTC. V usage is TRBV2 and J usage is TRBJ2-7; 9 bases match TRBD1. V was pared by 6 bases and J by 6 bases, with 9 bases of the junction left unmatched. Germline values: CDR1 SNHLY, CDR2 FYNNEI. CDR3 size: 14 residues.